This entry lists 20 T cell receptor beta chains sequenced from one sample in a study of glioma-infiltrating T cells after dendritic cell vaccination (dated by TCRdb to the mid-2010s). In light of the paper, this sample's time point label describes: after dendritic cell vaccination, including at tumor progression/relapse. Libraries were built with the immunoSEQ multiplex PCR assay. TCRdb stores this immuneACCESS table with in-frame sequences only. Part of the clones is absent; in the studies checked, under half of the shortfall reflects unresolved V genes, and no reason is known for the rest. This sample lists roughly 88,000 clones; 75% to 85% were detected once. Approximately 2.1% of the sample comes from the top ten. The sequences come from blood, collected after dendritic cell vaccination. The source of these receptors is a human donor with glioblastoma.

The J gene is TRBJ1-4, the V gene TRBV19; no clear D. The CDR3 is made up of 13 amino acids. V shed 10 bases and J shed 8 bases, with 17 bases lying between them. Germline CDR1 and CDR2: LNHDA and SQIVND (reference sequence). CDR3 nucleotide sequence: TGTGCCACCTCGGCACGGAGCGGCGAAAAACTGTTTTTT. Protein product: CATSARSGEKLFF.

V is TRBV5-1 and J is TRBJ2-3; 12 positions agree with TRBD2. CDR1 is SGHRS and CDR2 is YFSETQ in the germline V gene. The CDR3 covers 16 residues. V was clipped by 3 bases and J by 3 bases; unmatched bases: 5. CDR3 sequence: CASSSQTSGSTDTQYF. For the CDR3, the DNA is TGCGCCAGCAGCTCCCAGACTAGCGGGAGTACAGATACGCAGTATTTT.

V usage is TRBV19 and J usage is TRBJ2-5; 9 bases are a match to TRBD1. CDR1 and CDR2 (germline): LNHDA, SQIVND (reference sequence). There are 14 residues in the CDR3. V trimming: 3 bases; J trimming: 4 bases; junction bases outside the gene matches: 3. This CDR3 is CASSIGTGPETQYF. In nucleotides, the CDR3 is TGTGCCAGTAGTATTGGGACAGGGCCAGAGACCCAGTACTTC.

In DNA form, the CDR3 reads TGTGCCAGCAGTGTCAGTCTAGGACTAGCGGACGACAATGAGCAGTTCTTC. It codes for CASSVSLGLADDNEQFF. J is TRBJ2-1 and V is TRBV2, with TRBD2 matching 10 bases. Germline CDR1 reads SNHLY; CDR2 reads FYNNEI. V was pared by 4 bases and J by 5 bases, with 11 bases of the junction left unmatched. The CDR3 has 17 amino acids.

V gene TRBV7-8 combines with J gene TRBJ1-2, with TRBD1 identical over 10 bases. Germline CDR1 SGHVS, CDR2 FQNEAQ. The V gene end was trimmed by 5 bases and the J gene end by 6 bases; junction bases not matched to a gene: 9. The CDR3 is 15 residues long. The CDR3 protein is CASSILRQGANGYTF. CDR3 in DNA: TGTGCCAGCAGCATTTTAAGACAGGGGGCTAATGGCTACACCTTC.

The chain joins TRBV27 to TRBJ1-2; possible D gene TRBD1, 5 bases. The V end lost 3 bases, the J end lost 3 bases, and 20 bases lay between the germline ends. CDR1 is MNHEY, CDR2 SMNVEV, per germline (reference sequence). The length of the CDR3 is 17 residues. For the CDR3, the DNA is TGTGCCAGCAGTTTCGGTGTGGGGAGGGGCAGGTACTATGGCTACACCTTC. Residues: CASSFGVGRGRYYGYTF.

The chain uses TRBV5-5 and TRBJ1-2; a weak D match, TRBD1 (6 bases). The V end lost 3 bases, the J end lost 7 bases, and 16 bases lay between the germline ends. The germline gives CDR1 SGHKS, CDR2 YYEKEE (reference sequence). The CDR3 length is 14 residues. For the CDR3, the DNA is TGTGCCAGCAGCTGGGGTGCGGGGGGCACTGGCTACACCTTC. It encodes CASSWGAGGTGYTF.

This clone has just a few counts. V usage is TRBV2 and J usage is TRBJ2-2; TRBD1 matches 7 bases. This CDR3 spans 15 amino acids. Trimming took 6 bases from V and 0 from J; bases not matched to a gene: 4. Germline V lookup: CDR1 SNHLY, CDR2 FYNNEI. The CDR3 DNA sequence: TGTGCCAGCAGGCGAGGGGGCGCGAACACCGGGGAGCTGTTTTTT. This codes for CASRRGGANTGELFF. The full variable domain, rest sourced from reference TRBV2 and TRBJ2-2, is EPEVTQTPSHQVTQMGQEVILRCVPISNHLYFYWYRQILGQKVEFLVSFYNNEISEKSEIFDDQFSVERPDGSNFTLKIRSTKLEDSAMYFCASRRGGANTGELFFGEGSRLTVL.

J is TRBJ2-5 and V is TRBV5-1, with TRBD1 as a possible D gene (6 bases). Trimming stripped 4 bases from V and 0 bases from J, with 13 bases between. The germline CDR1 and CDR2 sequences are SGHRS and YFSETQ. The CDR3 totals 15 residues. The CDR3 here is CASSDPGTHQETQYF. CDR3 DNA sequence: TGCGCCAGCAGCGACCCCGGGACACACCAAGAGACCCAGTACTTC.

The CDR3 loop is CASSVGGAEAFF. CDR3 coding DNA: TGCGCCAGCAGTGTAGGAGGGGCTGAAGCTTTCTTT. The chain joins TRBV10-2 to TRBJ1-1; possibly TRBD1 for D (5 bases). Trimming took 4 bases from V and 6 from J, leaving 9 bases between them. The CDR3 consists of 12 residues. The germline V gene encodes CDR1 WSHSY and CDR2 SAAADI.

This chain links TRBV6-5 with TRBJ1-1, with D tentatively TRBD1 (5 bases). CDR3 length: 13 amino acids. V lost 5 bases and J lost 3, with 10 bases in between. Looked up from germline, CDR1 is MNHEY and CDR2 is SVGAGI. The CDR3, as DNA: TGTGCCAGCAGTCTACAGGCGTACACTGAAGCTTTCTTT. It is translated as CASSLQAYTEAFF.

The V and J genes are TRBV9 and TRBJ2-1, with 13 bases fitting TRBD2. The CDR3 loop spans 17 amino acids. With 3 bases clipped from V and 3 bases from J, the junction kept 6 bases outside the gene matches. Per the germline V gene, CDR1 is SGDLS and CDR2 is YYNGEE. CDR3 nucleotide sequence: TGTGCCAGCAGCGACGGGACTAGCGGGGCGGGCTACAATGAGCAGTTCTTC. Translated, it gives CASSDGTSGAGYNEQFF.

The rearrangement joins TRBV28 to TRBJ1-1; TRBD1 might be the D (6 bases). The germline V and J ends were trimmed by 3 bases and 9 bases, with 11 bases remaining between them. The CDR3 has 12 amino acids. In germline, CDR1 is MDHEN, CDR2 SYDVKM. CDR3 amino acids: CASSFVGQKAFF. In DNA form, the CDR3 reads TGTGCCAGCAGTTTTGTGGGACAAAAAGCTTTCTTT.

The V and J genes are TRBV6-5 and TRBJ2-5; perhaps TRBD2 as D (6 bases). CDR1 and CDR2 (germline): MNHEY, SVGAGI. The V end lost 7 bases, the J end lost 5 bases, and 14 bases lay between the germline ends. This CDR3 is built from 13 residues. DNA of the CDR3: TGTGCCAGCACCCCGCCGGGGAGGGAGACCCAGTACTTC. It translates to CASTPPGRETQYF.

The chain combines TRBV10-3 with TRBJ1-2, with unresolved D. The ends were cut back, 11 bases at V and 5 bases at J, with 18 bases in the middle. The germline V gene encodes CDR1 ENHRY and CDR2 SYGVKD. The CDR3 runs 13 residues. CDR3 sequence (DNA): TGTGCCGCCGGGAGGGCTTCGGGGTATGGCTACACCTTC. It encodes CAAGRASGYGYTF.

The chain employs TRBV5-1 and TRBJ1-1, with D tentatively TRBD1 (5 bases). Germline CDR1 is SGHRS and CDR2 is YFSETQ. The CDR3 has 13 amino acids. V lost 7 bases and J 0 bases, leaving 10 bases between the germline ends. This CDR3 is CASALGLNTEAFF. Here the CDR3 DNA reads TGCGCCAGCGCTCTGGGGCTGAACACTGAAGCTTTCTTT. Based on the CDR3 plus reference TRBV5-1 and TRBJ1-1, the full variable domain is KAGVTQTPRYLIKTRGQQVTLSCSPISGHRSVSWYQQTPGQGLQFLFEYFSETQRNKGNFPGRFSGRQFSNSRSEMNVSTLELGDSALYLCASALGLNTEAFFGQGTRLTVV.

A few counts support this clone. The chain recombines TRBV29-1 with TRBJ2-3, with a possible D match to TRBD1 (5 bases). Germline V gives CDR1 SQVTM, CDR2 ANQGSEA. The CDR3 extends over 14 amino acids. The V and J ends lost 3 bases and 3 bases respectively, with 13 bases between them. CDR3 loop: CSVDNPQGTDTQYF. CDR3 DNA: TGCAGCGTTGATAACCCCCAGGGTACAGATACGCAGTATTTT.

The chain is built from TRBV2 and TRBJ2-1, with unresolved D. V lost 2 bases and J lost 7, with 3 bases in between. The CDR3 runs to 11 residues. Germline CDR1 is SNHLY and CDR2 is FYNNEI. This CDR3 reads CASSEYNEQFF. The CDR3 DNA is TGTGCCAGCAGTGAATATAATGAGCAGTTCTTC.

The V and J genes are TRBV5-1 and TRBJ2-5; 8 positions agree with TRBD2. The J call may be incorrect, as the DNA end agrees better with TRBJ2-7. Germline V CDR1 and CDR2: SGHRS, YFSETQ. The CDR3 has 16 residues. CDR3 nucleotide sequence: TGCGCCAGCAGCTCGGCCCAGCGGGGGCCAACCTACGAGCAGTACTTC. It yields the protein CASSSAQRGPTYEQYF.

The gene calls are TRBV7-3 and TRBJ1-2, with 10 bases lining up with TRBD1. The CDR3 is 16 residues long. CDR1 is SGHTA and CDR2 is FQGTGA in the germline V gene. J was trimmed by 5 bases and V by 4 bases; bases with no gene match: 10. The CDR3 coding sequence is TGTGCCAGCAGCTCGACAGGGGGCGTTTCACGGTATGGCTACACCTTC. It codes for CASSSTGGVSRYGYTF.